These T cell receptor beta chains were read from a single sample in a study of blood T cell repertoires in COVID-19. The table came from immunoSEQ multiplex PCR; TCRdb's copy has only in-frame clones and leaves some out. The sample shows roughly 430,000 clones, roughly 88% of them seen only once. What was sequenced was PBMCs or T cells enriched from blood (not recorded which). These receptors came from a woman in her forties with acute COVID-19. The CDR3 runs from the conserved cysteine through the conserved F or W. Fields, in order: J gene, V gene, clone size, D gene, CDR3 DNA, CDR3 protein. The D gene is left open where the match is weak. Not every row has a clone size; where given, it reads once, few, many or a size class.

TRBJ1-2 | TRBV5-8 | NA | NA | TGTGCCAGCATCAGCAGGGTTTCGGACTATGGCTACACCTTC | CASISRVSDYGYTF
TRBJ2-3 | TRBV3-1/TRBV3-2 | NA | TRBD2 | TGTGCCAGCAGCCGGGACTCTAGCGGGGGGTCGGGAGATACGCAGTATTTT | CASSRDSSGGSGDTQYF
TRBJ2-2 | TRBV4-2 | NA | TRBD2 | TGTGCCAGCAGCCAAGAAGGACTAGCGGGGGACACCGGGGAGCTGTTTTTT | CASSQEGLAGDTGELFF
TRBJ1-1 | TRBV18 | NA | NA | TGTGCCAGCTCACGTGAGGGGAACACTGAAGCTTTCTTT | CASSREGNTEAFF
TRBJ2-3 | TRBV7-2 | NA | TRBD2 | TGTGCCAGCAGAGGTGCGGGGGGGCCAGCGCAGTATTTT | CASRGAGGPAQYF
TRBJ2-7 | TRBV7-2 | NA | NA | TGTGCCAGCAGCTTAGTAGGTAGCGACGAGCAGTACTTC | CASSLVGSDEQYF
TRBJ2-5 | TRBV3-1/TRBV3-2 | NA | NA | TGTGCCAGCAGCCAGGCACAGGAAGAGACCCAGTACTTC | CASSQAQEETQYF
TRBJ2-7 | TRBV10-3 | NA | NA | TGTGCCATCAGTGATCCCCAAGGACAGTTAAAATCCTACGAGCAGTACTTC | CAISDPQGQLKSYEQYF
TRBJ2-1 | TRBV9 | NA | TRBD2 | TGTGCCAGCAGCTCGACACTAGCGGGGAGCGGGGACAATGAGCAGTTCTTC | CASSSTLAGSGDNEQFF
TRBJ1-1 | TRBV6-5 | NA | NA | TGTGCCAGCAGTCGGACAGATAACACTGAAGCTTTCTTT | CASSRTDNTEAFF
TRBJ2-7 | TRBV19 | NA | TRBD2 | TGTGCCAGCGGGCTAGCGGGGGGGCCGGGGCGCGAGCAGTACTTC | CASGLAGGPGREQYF
TRBJ1-6 | TRBV4-1 | NA | NA | TGCGCCAGCAGCCGGGACACCTATAATTCACCCCTCCACTTT | CASSRDTYNSPLHF
TRBJ2-3 | TRBV18 | NA | TRBD2 | TGTGCCAGCTCACCAGTTCGGGGGGGGCCGAGCACAGATACGCAGTATTTT | CASSPVRGGPSTDTQYF
TRBJ1-4 | TRBV4-1 | NA | TRBD1 | TGCGCCAGCAGCCAAGGGGACAGGGACCTTAATGAAAAACTGTTTTTT | CASSQGDRDLNEKLFF
TRBJ1-1 | TRBV12-5 | NA | NA | TGTGCTAGTGGTTTGACCGGACCCAGTGATCCGAGGGAGACTGAAGCTTTCTTT | CASGLTGPSDPRETEAFF
TRBJ2-3 | TRBV5-5 | NA | NA | TGTGCCAGCAGCGAGGCCCCGAGGGATACGCAGTATTTT | CASSEAPRDTQYF
TRBJ1-5 | TRBV19 | NA | NA | TGTGCCAGTAGTATAGAGGGGGCCAATCAGCCCCAGCATTTT | CASSIEGANQPQHF
TRBJ2-1 | TRBV18 | few | TRBD2 | TGTGCCAGCTCACGGACTAGCGGGGGGGCCTCCAATGAGCAGTTCTTC | CASSRTSGGASNEQFF
TRBJ1-1 | TRBV19 | NA | TRBD1 | TGTGCCAGTAGGGAACTTGGGACAGGGGCATGGAACACTGAAGCTTTCTTT | CASRELGTGAWNTEAFF
TRBJ1-1 | TRBV29-1 | NA | TRBD1 | TGCAGCGCCACAGGGGACGAACACACTGAAGCTTTCTTT | CSATGDEHTEAFF
TRBJ2-3 | TRBV5-6 | NA | NA | TGTGCCAGCACCTCGGTGGGGCTAGACGTCACAGATACGCAGTATTTT | CASTSVGLDVTDTQYF
TRBJ1-4 | TRBV3-1/TRBV3-2 | NA | TRBD1 | TGTGCCAGCAGCCTGGGACAGGTAAATGAAAAACTGTTTTTT | CASSLGQVNEKLFF
TRBJ2-1 | TRBV29-1 | NA | TRBD1 | TGCAGCGTTGAAAGGGACAGGGGGAGTCACAATGAGCAGTTCTTC | CSVERDRGSHNEQFF
TRBJ2-7 | TRBV3-1/TRBV3-2 | NA | NA | TGTGCCAGCAGCCAAGAAGTAGCAATCGTGCAGTACTTC | CASSQEVAIVQYF
TRBJ1-5 | TRBV19 | NA | TRBD1 | TGTGCCAGTTCACTAGACAGGGGGCCTCAGCCCCAGCATTTT | CASSLDRGPQPQHF
TRBJ2-2 | TRBV2 | NA | NA | TGTGCCAGCATGGTCCGGGACACCGGGGAGCTGTTTTTT | CASMVRDTGELFF
TRBJ1-5 | TRBV19 | once | TRBD1 | TGTGCCAGTAGTTTGCAGGGACAGAGCAATCAGCCCCAGCATTTT | CASSLQGQSNQPQHF
TRBJ2-7 | TRBV18 | NA | NA | TGTGCCAGCTCACCGCGGGGCTACGAGCAGTACTTC | CASSPRGYEQYF
TRBJ2-7 | TRBV1 | NA | NA | TGCACCAGCAGCCAACATACTAGCGGGGGCTCCTACGAGCAGTACTTC | CTSSQHTSGGSYEQYF
TRBJ2-1 | TRBV24-1 | NA | TRBD2 | TGTGCCACCAGTGAGACTAGCGGGGGGAGCTCCTACAATGAGCAGTTCTTC | CATSETSGGSSYNEQFF
TRBJ1-2 | TRBV19 | NA | TRBD1 | TGTGCCAGTAGTCCCAGGGACAGGCGAATAAATGGCTACACCTTC | CASSPRDRRINGYTF